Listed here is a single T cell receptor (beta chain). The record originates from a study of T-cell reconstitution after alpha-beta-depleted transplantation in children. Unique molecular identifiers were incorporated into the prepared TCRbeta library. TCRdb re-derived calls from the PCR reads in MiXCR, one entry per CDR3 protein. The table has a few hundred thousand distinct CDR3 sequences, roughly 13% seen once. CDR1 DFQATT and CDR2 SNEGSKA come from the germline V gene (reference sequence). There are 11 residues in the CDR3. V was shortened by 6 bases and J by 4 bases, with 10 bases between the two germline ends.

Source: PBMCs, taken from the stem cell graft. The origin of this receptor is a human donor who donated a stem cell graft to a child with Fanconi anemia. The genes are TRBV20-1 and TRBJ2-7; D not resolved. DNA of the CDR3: TGCAGTGCCAGGATAGGGTACGAGCAGTACTTC. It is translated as CSARIGYEQYF.